This TCR beta chain derives from a study of cytomegalovirus exposure and HLA in healthy donors. This CDR3 contains 16 residues. In germline, CDR1 is SGHDT, CDR2 YYEEEE. V was clipped by 4 bases and J by 3 bases; unmatched bases: 8. PCR was performed using 60 Vbeta and 13 Jbeta primers. Clones were sequenced by immunoSEQ multiplex PCR, and TCRdb holds only the in-frame ones, with some missing. Of some 150,000 clones listed, approximately 79% are singletons. To note about this clone: Its target is unknown.

General study points: It was assumed in the presence/absence analyses that sequencing depth was roughly uniform across donors.

The sample consisted of PBMCs. This clonotype was obtained from a man younger than 30 in good health and CMV-seropositive. J is TRBJ1-3 and V is TRBV5-6; 9 bases align to TRBD1. The CDR3 coding sequence is TGTGCCAGCAGCCTAGACAGGGGGAGGAATGGAAACACCATATATTTT. Translated, it gives CASSLDRGRNGNTIYF. The entire variable domain, with the rest obtained from reference TRBV5-6 and TRBJ1-3, is as follows: DAGVTQSPTHLIKTRGQQVTLRCSPKSGHDTVSWYQQALGQGPQFIFQYYEEEERQRGNFPDRFSGHQFPNYSSELNVNALLLGDSALYLCASSLDRGRNGNTIYFGEGSWLTVV.